A single sample gave rise to the 28 T cell receptor beta chains below, sequenced in a study of CD4 T cells in relation to SARS-CoV-2 and coronaviruses. Clones were read by immunoSEQ multiplex PCR, and TCRdb kept only the in-frame ones, dropping some. The table has some 11,000 clones, 85% to 90% seen once. Sequencing was performed on naive CD4+ T cells from PBMCs. Subset here: naive CD4+ T cells isolated by negative enrichment. The source is an adult with COVID-19.

V and J are TRBV23-1 and TRBJ2-5; either TRBD1 or TRBD2 may supply D (7 bases each). TRBV23-1 is given ORF status, its function remaining uncertain. Trimming stripped 0 bases from V and 5 bases from J, with 16 bases between. There are 16 residues in the CDR3. CDR3 coding DNA: TGCGCCAGCAGTCAATCGGGAGGGGGCGCCGTGGAGACCCAGTACTTC. Its translation is CASSQSGGGAVETQYF.

V usage is TRBV4-1 and J usage is TRBJ2-7, with D possibly TRBD1 on 6 matching bases. Germline V CDR1 and CDR2: MGHRA, YSYEKL. V lost 1 base to trimming and J lost 6 bases, with 13 bases between them. CDR3 length: 14 residues. CDR3 residues: CASSQVDRSGEQYF. For the CDR3, the DNA is TGCGCCAGCAGCCAAGTTGACAGGTCCGGCGAGCAGTACTTC.

The chain links TRBV19 to TRBJ1-1; the D gene is possibly TRBD1 (5 bases). V was cut by 3 bases and J by 4 bases, with 9 bases left in between. Germline values: CDR1 LNHDA, CDR2 SQIVND (reference sequence). This CDR3 is built from 13 residues. In DNA form, the CDR3 reads TGTGCCAGTAGTATCGGGGCAGGCACTGAAGCTTTCTTT. Translated, it gives CASSIGAGTEAFF.

The chain uses TRBV7-9 and TRBJ1-6; 7 bases are shared with TRBD1. Looked up from germline, CDR1 is SEHNR and CDR2 is FQNEAQ (reference sequence). The CDR3 consists of 15 residues. Trimming cost V 1 base and J 10 bases; bases outside gene matches: 7. CDR3: CASSLETGINSPLHF. In DNA form, the CDR3 reads TGTGCCAGCAGCTTAGAGACAGGGATAAACTCACCCCTCCACTTT. Variable domain in full (rest from reference TRBV7-9 and TRBJ1-6): DTGVSQNPRHKITKRGQNVTFRCDPISEHNRLYWYRQTLGQGPEFLTYFQNEAQLEKSRLLSDRFSAERPKGSFSTLEIQRTEQGDSAMYLCASSLETGINSPLHFGNGTRLTVT.

The V gene is TRBV5-4, the J gene TRBJ2-5, with TRBD2 identical over 16 bases. CDR1 SGHNT and CDR2 YYREEE come from the germline V gene (reference sequence). V trimming: 3 bases; J trimming: 5 bases; junction bases outside the gene matches: 4. The CDR3 runs to 16 residues. The CDR3 sequence is CASSSPGLAGGETQYF. The CDR3 nucleotides read TGTGCCAGCAGCTCCCCGGGACTAGCGGGGGGGGAGACCCAGTACTTC.

The chain recombines TRBV5-4 with TRBJ1-6; TRBD1 matches at 11 bases. The V segment lost 4 bases and the J segment 6 bases; nucleotides outside the gene matches: 9. The V gene's germline CDR1 is SGHNT and CDR2 YYREEE (reference sequence). The CDR3 runs 17 residues. Written as DNA, the CDR3 is TGTGCCAGCAGCGGTGGTGGGACAGGGGGTTTTAATTCACCCCTCCACTTT. This sequence encodes CASSGGGTGGFNSPLHF. Together with reference TRBV5-4 and TRBJ1-6, the CDR3 gives the full variable domain: ETGVTQSPTHLIKTRGQQVTLRCSSQSGHNTVSWYQQALGQGPQFIFQYYREEENGRGNFPPRFSGLQFPNYSSELNVNALELDDSALYLCASSGGGTGGFNSPLHFGNGTRLTVT.

This chain links TRBV12-3 or TRBV12-4 with TRBJ1-1; the D is unclear. The CDR3 covers 12 residues. Trimming took off 6 bases at V and 4 bases at J, with 9 bases between the two ends. The CDR3 protein is CASSRWGTEAFF. CDR3 coding DNA: TGTGCCAGCAGCCGGTGGGGCACTGAAGCTTTCTTT.

This rearrangement joins TRBV10-3 to TRBJ2-5; TRBD1 agrees at 10 bases. V dropped 10 bases and J dropped 5; count of bases not matched to a gene: 7. Germline V gene lookup returns CDR1 ENHRY and CDR2 SYGVKD. This CDR3 is 13 amino acids long. As DNA, the CDR3 is TGTGCCAGCTCGACAGGGGGCGCGGAGACCCAGTACTTC. Translating gives CASSTGGAETQYF.

The chain has TRBV23-1 and TRBJ1-6; weak D call: TRBD1 (5 bases). TRBV23-1 is given ORF status, its function remaining uncertain. V lost 2 bases and J lost 5, with 19 bases in between. The CDR3 consists of 18 residues. CDR3: CASSQKRIGQANNSPLHF. In nucleotides, the CDR3 is TGCGCCAGCAGTCAAAAGAGGATTGGACAAGCGAATAATTCACCCCTCCACTTT.

This clone was detected only a few times. This chain joins TRBV4-1 and TRBJ2-1; the D is unclear. Germline V CDR1 and CDR2: MGHRA, YSYEKL. The V and J ends lost 1 base and 5 bases respectively, with 12 bases between them. The CDR3 totals 15 residues. The chain's CDR3 is CASSQAEWSHNEQFF. DNA for the CDR3: TGCGCCAGCAGCCAAGCGGAGTGGTCCCACAATGAGCAGTTCTTC.

The V call is TRBV7-2, the J call TRBJ2-4, with a weak D call TRBD1 (5 bases). CDR1 is SGHTA, CDR2 FQGNSA, per germline. V was trimmed by 5 bases and J by 5 bases, leaving 13 bases between them. The CDR3 covers 14 residues. The CDR3 coding sequence is TGTGCCAGCAGCCCAGCCCGCAGGGAAAACATTCAGTACTTC. Its protein is CASSPARRENIQYF.

The chain joins TRBV18 to TRBJ2-7, with TRBD1 identical over 9 bases. The CDR3 is 15 residues long. The germline V gene encodes CDR1 KGHSH and CDR2 LQKENI. Trimming removed 5 bases from V and 4 bases from J; junction bases left unmatched: 9. The CDR3, as DNA: TGTGCCAGCTCATCAACCGGACAGGGGAATTACGAGCAGTACTTC. Translation gives CASSSTGQGNYEQYF. Variable domain in full (rest from reference TRBV18 and TRBJ2-7): NAGVMQNPRHLVRRRGQEARLRCSPMKGHSHVYWYRQLPEEGLKFMVYLQKENIIDESGMPKERFSAEFPKEGPSILRIQQVVRGDSAAYFCASSSTGQGNYEQYFGPGTRLTVT.

J is TRBJ2-5 and V is TRBV7-2; a possible D gene is TRBD1 (6 bases). Germline CDR1 and CDR2: SGHTA and FQGNSA. The V end was cut by 9 bases, the J end by 7 bases, with 21 bases between. CDR3 length equals 14 residues. CDR3 coding DNA: TGTGCCAGTTCAGTGGACAGAGGTCCGTGGACCCAGTACTTC. This translates into CASSVDRGPWTQYF.

CDR3 in amino acids: CASALVYTDTQYF. The CDR3 DNA follows: TGTGCCAGCGCACTAGTGTACACAGATACGCAGTATTTT. The genes are TRBV11-2 and TRBJ2-3; the D gene is possibly TRBD2 (5 bases). The CDR3 is made up of 13 amino acids. The V end lost 8 bases, the J end lost 2 bases, and 11 bases lay between the germline ends. Germline CDR1 and CDR2: SGHAT and FQNNGV.

The chain uses TRBV6-5 and TRBJ2-7; possibly TRBD1 for D (6 bases). Trimming stripped 1 base from V and 2 bases from J, with 12 bases between. The CDR3 runs 15 residues. Germline-derived CDR1 and CDR2 are MNHEY and SVGAGI. CDR3 sequence (DNA): TGTGCCAGCAGTTACTTTGTGGGGGCCCCCTACGAGCAGTACTTC. Translation gives CASSYFVGAPYEQYF.

This chain links TRBV2 with TRBJ2-2, with D perhaps matching TRBD2 (7 bases). This CDR3 contains 14 residues. Trimming shortened V by 6 bases and J by 7 bases, and 15 bases separated the two germline ends. Germline lookup yields CDR1 SNHLY and CDR2 FYNNEI. CDR3 region: CASSEGGGFGELFF. DNA for the CDR3: TGTGCCAGCAGCGAGGGGGGGGGATTCGGGGAGCTGTTTTTT. Using reference TRBV2 and TRBJ2-2 for the parts outside the CDR3, the full variable domain is EPEVTQTPSHQVTQMGQEVILRCVPISNHLYFYWYRQILGQKVEFLVSFYNNEISEKSEIFDDQFSVERPDGSNFTLKIRSTKLEDSAMYFCASSEGGGFGELFFGEGSRLTVL.

The chain joins TRBV2 to TRBJ1-1; TRBD1 is a possible D gene (6 bases). The germline V gene encodes CDR1 SNHLY and CDR2 FYNNEI. This CDR3 comprises 14 residues. V lost 1 base, J lost 5 bases, and 11 bases lay in between. This CDR3 reads CASSEGGPRTEAFF. In DNA, the CDR3 is TGTGCCAGCAGTGAAGGGGGGCCGAGGACTGAAGCTTTCTTT.

This chain connects TRBV5-1 to TRBJ2-3; no reliable D call. CDR3 length: 15 residues. Germline assignment: CDR1 SGHRS and CDR2 YFSETQ. Between the trimmed V and J ends, which lost 0 bases and 2 bases, there was a span of 10 bases. The CDR3 DNA is TGCGCCAGCAGCTTGGGCTCTACGGTCACAGATACGCAGTATTTT. It specifies CASSLGSTVTDTQYF.

This chain uses TRBV24-1 with TRBJ2-5; 7 bases are shared with TRBD1. J gave up 2 bases and V 0 bases, and 2 bases lay outside the gene matches. This CDR3 has 15 amino acids. Germline CDR1 is KGHDR and CDR2 is SFDVKD. The CDR3 protein is CATSDLRRGQETQYF. CDR3 bases: TGTGCCACCAGTGATTTGCGCAGGGGGCAAGAGACCCAGTACTTC.

The chain has TRBV5-5 and TRBJ1-4; D not resolved. The CDR3 totals 14 residues. The ends were cut back, 5 bases at V and 0 bases at J, with 8 bases in the middle. Germline V gene sequence: CDR1 SGHKS, CDR2 YYEKEE (reference sequence). CDR3 DNA: TGTGCCAGCAGTCCGCGAGCAACTAATGAAAAACTGTTTTTT. Its translation is CASSPRATNEKLFF.

The chain employs TRBV5-4 and TRBJ1-1; TRBD1 might be the D (6 bases). The CDR3 is 14 residues long. Trimming cost V 4 bases and J 7 bases, with 17 bases left between them. Germline V lookup: CDR1 SGHNT, CDR2 YYREEE (reference sequence). DNA for the CDR3: TGTGCCAGCAGCCGGGAGCAGGGGCGCGGTGAAGCTTTCTTT. Its translation is CASSREQGRGEAFF.

The chain links TRBV2 to TRBJ2-7, with D tentatively TRBD1 (5 bases). V was clipped by 3 bases and J by 7 bases, with 13 bases between them. The CDR3 is 13 residues long. CDR1 is SNHLY, CDR2 FYNNEI, per germline. The CDR3 loop is CASSEIRGREQYF. The CDR3 DNA sequence: TGTGCCAGCAGTGAGATAAGGGGAAGAGAGCAGTACTTC.

The rearrangement joins TRBV20-1 to TRBJ2-7; a weak D match, TRBD2 (6 bases). In germline, CDR1 is DFQATT, CDR2 SNEGSKA (reference sequence). The CDR3 contains 16 residues. V lost 3 bases, J lost 1 base, and 19 bases lay in between. In DNA form, the CDR3 reads TGCAGTGCTAGTTTTTCCACCCCCGGGGGATCCTACGAGCAGTACTTC. Translated, it gives CSASFSTPGGSYEQYF.

Only one count was recorded for this clone. The chain couples TRBV28 to TRBJ1-2; D call uncertain. CDR1 MDHEN and CDR2 SYDVKM come from the germline V gene. Trimming removed 2 bases at V and 2 bases at J, with 9 bases between. The CDR3 is made up of 14 amino acids. The CDR3 DNA sequence: TGTGCCAGCAGTTTAAGACAACCGAACTATGGCTACACCTTC. Encoded protein: CASSLRQPNYGYTF.

The rearrangement uses TRBV7-3 and TRBJ2-3; D is possibly TRBD1 (6 bases). This CDR3 has 13 amino acids. V was cut by 5 bases and J by 3 bases, with 9 bases left in between. In germline, CDR1 is SGHTA, CDR2 FQGTGA. CDR3 in amino acids: CASSDRYTDTQYF. The CDR3, as DNA: TGTGCCAGCAGCGACAGGTATACAGATACGCAGTATTTT.

The chain carries TRBV7-3 and TRBJ2-2, with 10 bases that match TRBD1. Trimming at V came to 3 bases and at J to 6 bases, leaving 1 base not matched to a gene. The CDR3 is made up of 14 amino acids. The germline V gene encodes CDR1 SGHTA and CDR2 FQGTGA. The CDR3 region is CASSFDRGPGELFF. The CDR3 DNA sequence: TGTGCCAGCAGCTTTGACAGGGGGCCCGGGGAGCTGTTTTTT.

The V call is TRBV7-6, the J call TRBJ2-7, with D possibly being TRBD1 (6 bases). Trimming stripped 4 bases from V and 0 bases from J, with 13 bases between. Germline V lookup: CDR1 SGHVS, CDR2 FNYEAQ. The CDR3 runs 15 residues. The CDR3 DNA reads TGTGCCAGCAGCTACCGACAGGAAAGCTCCTACGAGCAGTACTTC. Protein sequence: CASSYRQESSYEQYF.

The chain uses TRBV5-4 and TRBJ2-3; 7 bases align to TRBD2. With 0 bases clipped from V and 0 bases from J, the junction kept 4 bases outside the gene matches. CDR1 and CDR2 (germline): SGHNT, YYREEE (reference sequence). The CDR3 totals 16 residues. The CDR3, as DNA: TGTGCCAGCAGCTTGGTGCGGGGGAGGAGCACAGATACGCAGTATTTT. Amino acid sequence: CASSLVRGRSTDTQYF.